The 13 T cell receptor beta chains below all came from one sample that was sequenced in a study of shared clonotypes between healthy human individuals. Measured with immunoSEQ multiplex PCR; TCRdb has only the in-frame clones, and not every one. The sample has about half a million clones, roughly 85% seen once; the top ten hold around 12%. Sequencing input: PBMCs. The receptor set was obtained from a woman between 40 and 55 years old in good health. Some clones in this sample may be carry-over from other donors' samples.

The chain employs TRBV7-8 and TRBJ2-1; 12 positions match TRBD2. The germline CDR1 and CDR2 sequences are SGHVS and FQNEAQ. The trim removed 4 bases at V and 5 bases at J, leaving 6 bases unmatched. This CDR3 is built from 16 residues. CDR3 sequence (DNA): TGTGCCAGCAGCTCGAGACTAGCGGGAGCCGACAATGAGCAGTTCTTC. It codes for CASSSRLAGADNEQFF.

This clone was found a few times. V usage is TRBV28 and J usage is TRBJ2-2; 7 nucleotides line up with TRBD1. Germline V gives CDR1 MDHEN, CDR2 SYDVKM. J lost 0 bases, V lost 7 bases, and 5 bases had no gene match. The CDR3 extends over 15 amino acids. This CDR3 is CASKGGIPNTGELFF. CDR3 nucleotides: TGTGCCAGCAAAGGGGGCATACCGAACACCGGGGAGCTGTTTTTT.

The V and J genes are TRBV7-6 and TRBJ2-2; 7 bases fit TRBD2. Germline CDR1 and CDR2: SGHVS and FNYEAQ. CDR3 length: 16 amino acids. The junction had 7 bases not matched to a gene; V was cut back by 2 bases and J by 4 bases. In nucleotides, the CDR3 is TGTGCCAGCAGCTTAAATGCGGGAGAGGTCACCGGGGAGCTGTTTTTT. This translates into CASSLNAGEVTGELFF. Full variable domain (outside the CDR3, taken from reference TRBV7-6 and TRBJ2-2): GAGVSQSPRYKVTKRGQDVALRCDPISGHVSLYWYRQALGQGPEFLTYFNYEAQQDKSGLPNDRFSAERPEGSISTLTIQRTEQRDSAMYRCASSLNAGEVTGELFFGEGSRLTVL.

The J gene is TRBJ1-1, the V gene TRBV9; weak D call: TRBD1 (5 bases). Trimming left V 7 bases short and J 3 bases short, with 16 bases between. Germline assignment: CDR1 SGDLS and CDR2 YYNGEE. This CDR3 has 14 residues. CDR3 bases: TGTGCCAGCGGAACAGGCCCTGGGGACACTGAAGCTTTCTTT. This translates into CASGTGPGDTEAFF.

The chain is built from TRBV9 and TRBJ1-3; the D is unclear. Trimming stripped 3 bases from V and 0 bases from J, with 10 bases between. The CDR3 spans 15 residues. CDR1 is SGDLS and CDR2 is YYNGEE in the germline V gene. The CDR3 DNA is TGTGCCAGCAGCGCTGAACAGAGCTCTGGAAACACCATATATTTT. Its protein is CASSAEQSSGNTIYF.

This sequence joins TRBV29-1 and TRBJ1-3; D call uncertain. V lost 7 bases and J 3 bases, leaving 7 bases between the germline ends. The length of the CDR3 is 11 residues. Germline V lookup: CDR1 SQVTM, CDR2 ANQGSEA. The CDR3: CSAASGNTIYF. The DNA for the CDR3 is TGCAGCGCTGCTAGTGGAAACACCATATATTTT.

This chain joins TRBV2 and TRBJ2-1; D is possibly TRBD1 (6 bases). This CDR3 comprises 11 residues. CDR1 and CDR2 from the germline V gene are SNHLY and FYNNEI. Trimming took off 2 bases at V and 10 bases at J, with 6 bases between the two ends. CDR3 bases: TGTGCCAGCAGTGAAAGGGGGGAGCAGTTCTTC. This sequence encodes CASSERGEQFF.

The CDR3, as DNA: TGTGCCAGCAGGGACCCAGGGGCCAAAAACATTCAGTACTTC. Amino acids: CASRDPGAKNIQYF. V is TRBV6-5 and J is TRBJ2-4, with TRBD1 as a possible D gene (5 bases). The CDR3 length is 14 residues. Trimming removed 6 bases from V and 1 base from J, with 10 bases in between. Germline V gene lookup returns CDR1 MNHEY and CDR2 SVGAGI.

Points on this clone: The sample has other DNA sequences that encode this CDR3 too. V and J are TRBV27 and TRBJ1-1; D might be TRBD1 (5 bases). V was cut by 0 bases and J by 4 bases, with 6 bases left in between. The CDR3 spans 13 residues. CDR1 MNHEY and CDR2 SMNVEV come from the germline V gene (reference sequence). The CDR3 loop reads CASSLSGGTEAFF. Written as DNA, the CDR3 is TGTGCCAGCAGTTTATCTGGGGGCACTGAAGCTTTCTTT.

The chain is built from TRBV19 and TRBJ2-3; 7 nucleotides match TRBD1. The CDR3 has 15 residues. Trimming took 7 bases from V and 3 from J; bases not matched to a gene: 10. Germline CDR1 LNHDA, CDR2 SQIVND (reference sequence). The CDR3 sequence: CASTLRQGLTDTQYF. The DNA of the CDR3 is TGTGCCAGTACCCTTCGACAGGGTCTAACAGATACGCAGTATTTT.

This chain uses TRBV6-1 with TRBJ1-5; D is undetermined. The germline V and J ends were trimmed by 6 bases and 7 bases, with 13 bases remaining between them. The germline CDR1 and CDR2 sequences are MNHNS and SASEGT. CDR3 length: 13 amino acids. CDR3 coding DNA: TGTGCCAGCAGGCCAGGAGGATTCCAGCCCCAGCATTTT. As protein: CASRPGGFQPQHF.

V and J are TRBV29-1 and TRBJ2-2; 8 positions match TRBD2. Trimming took 1 base from V and 1 from J; bases not matched to a gene: 5. Germline V lookup: CDR1 SQVTM, CDR2 ANQGSEA. The CDR3 has 16 residues. CDR3 coding DNA: TGCAGCGTTGAAGGGGTAGCGGGACTGAACACCGGGGAGCTGTTTTTT. As protein: CSVEGVAGLNTGELFF.

The J gene is TRBJ2-5, the V gene TRBV25-1, with 7 bases identical to TRBD1. Germline values: CDR1 MGHDK, CDR2 SYGVNS. The CDR3 totals 14 residues. After removal of 7 bases from V and 4 bases from J, the junction contained 9 bases not matched to a gene. CDR3: CASTKNPGGETQYF. Written as DNA, the CDR3 is TGTGCCAGCACCAAGAACCCAGGGGGAGAGACCCAGTACTTC.